Shown below are 3 T cell receptor beta chains from a single sample sequenced in a study of CD8+CD57+ T cells in acquired aplastic anemia. The sequenced patients had an expansion of CD8+CD57+ cells seen by flow cytometry. The TCR beta profiling, which covered VDJ combination and CDR3 sequence, was carried out using genomic DNA as the template. TCRdb ran MiXCR on the reads and lists one entry per CDR3 protein. The data contain about 120,000 distinct CDR3 sequences, under 65% of them singletons. The sample comprised sorted CD4+, CD8+, or CD8+CD57+ T cells (not recorded which) from PBMCs. All receptors derive from a human donor with aplastic anemia.

This clonotype was picked up one time. Likely a read error: the CDR3 ends without its conserved phenylalanine or tryptophan. This chain joins TRBV9 and TRBJ2-1; 7 bases match TRBD2. Germline CDR1 reads SGDLS; CDR2 reads YYNGEE. CDR3 size: 13 residues. The junction had 5 bases not matched to a gene; V was cut back by 3 bases and J by 8 bases. CDR3 region: CASSGGAGDEQFL. Here the CDR3 DNA reads TGTGCCAGCAGCGGCGGGGCGGGAGATGAGCAGTTCCTC.

This clonotype has ten or more counts. This CDR3 is missing its conserved last phenylalanine or tryptophan, likely due to a read error. The chain couples TRBV25-1 to TRBJ1-2; D gene uncertain. Germline V lookup: CDR1 MGHDK, CDR2 SYGVNS. V lost 3 bases and J 0 bases, leaving 5 bases between the germline ends. The CDR3 contains 13 residues. This CDR3 reads CASSDGPNYGYTL. CDR3 nucleotide sequence: TGTGCCAGCAGTGACGGGCCTAACTATGGCTACACCTTA.

The rearrangement joins TRBV15 to TRBJ2-1, with TRBD1 matching over 10 bases. The CDR3 is made up of 15 amino acids. The V gene's germline CDR1 is LNHNV and CDR2 YYDKDF (reference sequence). J gave up 6 bases and V 5 bases, and 7 bases lay outside the gene matches. The CDR3 DNA reads as TGTGCCACCAGCGGCGGGACAGGGGACCTCAATGAGCAGTTCTTC. As protein: CATSGGTGDLNEQFF.